One sample yielded the 29 T cell receptor beta chains listed below, sequenced in a study of blood T cell repertoires in COVID-19. TCRdb's copy holds only in-frame clones and misses some; the assay was immunoSEQ multiplex PCR. The profile shows about 180,000 clones, roughly four fifths of them singletons. Sequencing was carried out using peripheral blood. The receptors here all came from a woman aged 70-85 years with COVID-19, enrolled during active disease.

The chain couples TRBV30 to TRBJ1-1; D is ambiguous. CDR3 length: 10 amino acids. Trimming removed 1 base at V and 10 bases at J, with 7 bases between. The V gene's germline CDR1 is GTSNPN and CDR2 SVGIG (reference sequence). DNA of the CDR3: TGTGCCTGGAGTGAGAGTCTAGCTTTCTTT. It yields the protein CAWSESLAFF.

This chain uses TRBV19 with TRBJ2-2, with D possibly being TRBD1 (5 bases). Trimming stripped 4 bases from V and 3 bases from J, with 9 bases between. The CDR3 has 14 residues. Germline V gene lookup returns CDR1 LNHDA and CDR2 SQIVND (reference sequence). The CDR3 DNA reads TGTGCCAGTAGTAAGGGGTTGTACACCGGGGAGCTGTTTTTT. It is translated as CASSKGLYTGELFF.

The gene calls are TRBV6-1 and TRBJ2-3; TRBD2 agrees at 10 bases. CDR1 and CDR2 (germline): MNHNS, SASEGT. The CDR3 covers 18 residues. The ends lost 7 bases at V and 1 base at J; junction bases unmatched: 14. In nucleotides, the CDR3 is TGTGCCAGCATTGAGATACTAGCGGGACCCTTAGGCACAGATACGCAGTATTTT. Translated: CASIEILAGPLGTDTQYF.

This chain uses TRBV5-1 with TRBJ2-3, with D perhaps matching TRBD1 (5 bases). Trimming removed 2 bases at V and 0 bases at J, with 10 bases between. This CDR3 comprises 15 residues. Per the germline V gene, CDR1 is SGHRS and CDR2 is YFSETQ. CDR3 in DNA: TGCGCCAGCAGCTTACAGGATCCAAGCACAGATACGCAGTATTTT. Translation: CASSLQDPSTDTQYF. Full variable domain (outside the CDR3, taken from reference TRBV5-1 and TRBJ2-3): KAGVTQTPRYLIKTRGQQVTLSCSPISGHRSVSWYQQTPGQGLQFLFEYFSETQRNKGNFPGRFSGRQFSNSRSEMNVSTLELGDSALYLCASSLQDPSTDTQYFGPGTRLTVL.

This chain joins TRBV7-3 and TRBJ2-3; TRBD2 matches 10 bases. The CDR3 spans 16 residues. Germline assignment: CDR1 SGHTA and CDR2 FQGTGA. Trimming cost V 3 bases and J 4 bases; bases outside gene matches: 7. CDR3 region: CASSLGRLAGSDTQYF. CDR3 in DNA: TGTGCCAGCAGCTTGGGTCGACTAGCGGGCTCAGATACGCAGTATTTT.

The chain combines TRBV5-4 with TRBJ2-1, with TRBD1 matching over 9 bases. The CDR3 loop spans 15 amino acids. CDR1 is SGHNT, CDR2 YYREEE, per germline (reference sequence). The J segment lost 2 bases and the V segment lost 2 bases, leaving 2 bases of the junction unmatched. The CDR3 nucleotides read TGTGCCAGCAGCTTAACAGGGGGCGCCTACAATGAGCAGTTCTTC. Protein sequence: CASSLTGGAYNEQFF.

CDR3 region: CASRRGQGADTQYF. CDR3 nucleotides: TGTGCCAGCAGGAGGGGGCAGGGCGCAGATACGCAGTATTTT. The V call is TRBV5-4, the J call TRBJ2-3; 7 nucleotides agree with TRBD1. The V segment lost 5 bases and the J segment 4 bases; nucleotides outside the gene matches: 7. The CDR3 loop spans 14 amino acids. Germline assignment: CDR1 SGHNT and CDR2 YYREEE (reference sequence).

The chain uses TRBV27 and TRBJ2-3, with 14 bases aligning to TRBD2. The CDR3 sequence is 16 residues long. The ends lost 4 bases at V and 3 bases at J; junction bases unmatched: 3. Germline V gene data show CDR1 as MNHEY and CDR2 as SMNVEV (reference sequence). The CDR3 spells CASSSRTSGGTDTQYF. The CDR3 DNA reads as TGTGCCAGCAGTTCGAGGACTAGCGGGGGGACAGATACGCAGTATTTT.

The chain links TRBV19 to TRBJ1-1; D is possibly TRBD1 (5 bases). The V end lost 8 bases, the J end lost 0 bases, and 16 bases lay between the germline ends. CDR3 size: 15 residues. The V gene's germline CDR1 is LNHDA and CDR2 SQIVND (reference sequence). The CDR3 region has the DNA TGTGCCAGTGCGGCGGGGGGTTTCATGAACACTGAAGCTTTCTTT. Translated, it gives CASAAGGFMNTEAFF.

Only one count was recorded for this clone. The genes are TRBV2 and TRBJ2-1; tentatively, D is TRBD1 (5 bases). Germline CDR1 and CDR2: SNHLY and FYNNEI. V gave up 4 bases and J gave up 5 bases, with 15 bases separating them. The CDR3 is 15 amino acids. The CDR3 DNA reads TGTGCCAGCAGTGGTCAGGGTTTAATAGACAATGAGCAGTTCTTC. Its translation: CASSGQGLIDNEQFF. Complete variable domain (other parts from reference TRBV2 and TRBJ2-1): EPEVTQTPSHQVTQMGQEVILRCVPISNHLYFYWYRQILGQKVEFLVSFYNNEISEKSEIFDDQFSVERPDGSNFTLKIRSTKLEDSAMYFCASSGQGLIDNEQFFGPGTRLTVL.

The CDR3: CAISETGTEYNSPLHF. The CDR3 DNA is TGTGCCATCAGTGAGACCGGGACAGAATATAATTCACCCCTCCACTTT. The chain carries TRBV10-3 and TRBJ1-6, with TRBD1 matching 7 bases. Per germline, CDR1 ENHRY and CDR2 SYGVKD. V dropped 2 bases and J dropped 4; count of bases not matched to a gene: 5. This CDR3 contains 16 residues.

The rearrangement joins TRBV6-2 or TRBV6-3 to TRBJ1-5, with TRBD1 as a possible D gene (5 bases). The germline V gene encodes CDR1 MNHEY and CDR2 SVGEGT. The ends were cut back, 2 bases at V and 2 bases at J, with 13 bases in the middle. This CDR3 has 16 amino acids. The CDR3 spells CASSYPGGAGNQPQHF. The CDR3 nucleotides are TGTGCCAGCAGTTACCCGGGCGGGGCGGGCAATCAGCCCCAGCATTTT.

The rearrangement joins TRBV5-1 to TRBJ2-7; TRBD1 agrees at 9 bases. With 3 bases clipped from V and 3 bases from J, the junction kept 4 bases outside the gene matches. The germline gives CDR1 SGHRS, CDR2 YFSETQ. The CDR3 spans 14 residues. CDR3: CASSWTGEIYEQYF. CDR3 coding DNA: TGCGCCAGCAGCTGGACAGGGGAGATCTACGAGCAGTACTTC.

In nucleotides, the CDR3 is TGTGCCAGCAGCTTAACTAAAGAGCAGTACTTC. Protein: CASSLTKEQYF. The chain joins TRBV7-2 to TRBJ2-7; D gene uncertain. Per the germline V gene, CDR1 is SGHTA and CDR2 is FQGNSA. The CDR3 totals 11 residues. The germline V and J ends were trimmed by 2 bases and 7 bases, with 6 bases remaining between them.

V is TRBV7-2 and J is TRBJ2-1, with 8 bases that match TRBD2. Trimming removed 1 base from V and 0 bases from J; junction bases left unmatched: 5. The CDR3 is 17 amino acids. The germline CDR1 and CDR2 sequences are SGHTA and FQGNSA. CDR3 loop: CASSLVSGSTSYNEQFF. The CDR3 coding sequence is TGTGCCAGCAGCTTAGTGAGCGGGAGTACCTCCTACAATGAGCAGTTCTTC.

The chain recombines TRBV24-1 with TRBJ2-1, with 11 bases that match TRBD2. Germline V gene data show CDR1 as KGHDR and CDR2 as SFDVKD. Trimming took 3 bases from V and 9 from J; bases not matched to a gene: 6. The CDR3 length is 15 residues. In nucleotides, the CDR3 is TGTGCCACCAGTGATGCCGGGACTAGCGGACGTGAGCAGTTCTTC. It translates to CATSDAGTSGREQFF.

V usage is TRBV12-3 or TRBV12-4 and J usage is TRBJ2-1; D call uncertain. CDR3 length: 12 amino acids. The V and J ends lost 0 bases and 7 bases respectively, with 4 bases between them. CDR3 sequence reads: CASSLAANEQFF. CDR3 DNA sequence: TGTGCCAGCAGTTTAGCTGCGAATGAGCAGTTCTTC.

CDR3 nucleotides: TGTGCCAGCAGCTATACAGGGACCGGGGAGCTGTTTTTT. Amino acids: CASSYTGTGELFF. This chain connects TRBV11-2 to TRBJ2-2, with TRBD1 as a possible D gene (6 bases). Germline loops: CDR1 SGHAT, CDR2 FQNNGV. Trimming removed 4 bases at V and 5 bases at J, with 8 bases between. The CDR3 is 13 amino acids.

This clone appeared a few times. The chain carries TRBV3-1 (or the pseudogene TRBV3-2) and TRBJ2-7; D unclear. V lost 1 base and J lost 0, with 10 bases in between. The length of the CDR3 is 15 residues. CDR1 is LGHDT and CDR2 is YNNKEL in the germline V gene (reference sequence). The CDR3 region has the DNA TGTGCCAGCAGCCAAGTAGGCGGAGCCTCCTACGAGCAGTACTTC. Its translation: CASSQVGGASYEQYF.

As to this clone: An end of the junction differs from the germline gene, which may be a read error. The V and J genes are TRBV29-1 and TRBJ2-1, with 9 bases fitting TRBD2. The length of the CDR3 is 14 residues. Germline values: CDR1 SQVTM, CDR2 ANQGSEA. In DNA form, the CDR3 reads TGCAGCGTAGAAGGACTAGCGTCTTACAATGAGCAGTTCTTC. Translating it yields CSVEGLASYNEQFF.

The chain couples TRBV11-2 to TRBJ2-3; 9 bases are shared with TRBD2. CDR1 SGHAT and CDR2 FQNNGV come from the germline V gene. The V gene end was trimmed by 5 bases and the J gene end by 2 bases; junction bases not matched to a gene: 8. CDR3 size: 16 residues. CDR3 amino acids: CASSRGLAQATDTQYF. The CDR3 DNA is TGTGCCAGCAGCCGAGGACTAGCGCAGGCCACAGATACGCAGTATTTT.

This clone has just one count. The chain couples TRBV28 to TRBJ1-5; a possible D gene is TRBD1 (6 bases). V lost 6 bases to trimming and J lost 4 bases, with 13 bases between them. The CDR3 contains 14 residues. The germline V gene encodes CDR1 MDHEN and CDR2 SYDVKM. CDR3 region: CASSRGGPNQPQHF. In DNA form, the CDR3 reads TGTGCCAGCAGCCGAGGGGGTCCGAATCAGCCCCAGCATTTT.

The gene calls are TRBV5-1 and TRBJ2-1; the match to TRBD1 covers 9 bases. Germline-derived CDR1 and CDR2 are SGHRS and YFSETQ. The CDR3 has 16 amino acids. The J segment lost 0 bases and the V segment lost 3 bases, leaving 4 bases of the junction unmatched. The DNA for the CDR3 is TGCGCCAGCAGCTCGGGACAGGGAAGCTCCTACAATGAGCAGTTCTTC. Amino acids: CASSSGQGSSYNEQFF.

This rearrangement joins TRBV7-9 to TRBJ1-4; maybe TRBD1 (5 bases). Trimming took 3 bases from V and 2 from J, leaving 7 bases between them. Germline assignment: CDR1 SEHNR and CDR2 FQNEAQ (reference sequence). The CDR3 has 14 amino acids. The CDR3 is CASSLAGTNEKLFF. DNA for the CDR3: TGTGCCAGCAGCTTGGCAGGGACTAATGAAAAACTGTTTTTT.

This chain connects TRBV5-4 to TRBJ1-1; 8 nucleotides line up with TRBD1. CDR3 size: 16 residues. Per germline, CDR1 SGHNT and CDR2 YYREEE (reference sequence). The trim removed 0 bases at V and 2 bases at J, leaving 6 bases unmatched. The CDR3 sequence: CASSLGRDRGNTEAFF. The DNA of the CDR3 is TGTGCCAGCAGCTTGGGAAGAGACAGGGGCAACACTGAAGCTTTCTTT.

V gene TRBV6-5 combines with J gene TRBJ2-5, with 7 bases lining up with TRBD2. The germline V gene encodes CDR1 MNHEY and CDR2 SVGAGI. This CDR3 contains 15 residues. The V and J ends lost 0 bases and 4 bases, in that order; junction bases with no gene match: 5. The CDR3 DNA reads as TGTGCCAGCAGTTACTCGGCGGGAGCTTTAGAGACCCAGTACTTC. Protein sequence: CASSYSAGALETQYF.

The gene calls are TRBV5-5 and TRBJ1-5; D gene uncertain. The CDR3 runs to 14 residues. V lost 2 bases and J 7 bases, leaving 13 bases between the germline ends. Germline loops: CDR1 SGHKS, CDR2 YYEKEE (reference sequence). CDR3 amino acids: CASSFRDSEQPQHF. The CDR3 DNA is TGTGCCAGCAGCTTCCGTGATTCGGAGCAGCCCCAGCATTTT.

This clone was found once. The chain combines TRBV13 with TRBJ2-7; 7 bases line up with TRBD1. CDR1 is PRHDT and CDR2 is FYEKMQ in the germline V gene (reference sequence). Losses at the gene ends were 1 base for V and 0 bases for J; bases not matched to a gene: 9. CDR3 length equals 17 residues. The CDR3 region has the DNA TGTGCCAGCAGCTTAGTTAATTCGGACAGGACCTCCTACGAGCAGTACTTC. This encodes CASSLVNSDRTSYEQYF.

This rearrangement joins TRBV6-2 or TRBV6-3 to TRBJ1-6; 10 positions agree with TRBD1. CDR3 size: 14 residues. The V gene end was trimmed by 5 bases and the J gene end by 7 bases; junction bases not matched to a gene: 2. Per the germline V gene, CDR1 is MNHEY and CDR2 is SVGEGT. The DNA of the CDR3 is TGTGCCAGCAGTCGACAGGGGGCGAATTCACCCCTCCACTTT. Residues: CASSRQGANSPLHF.